The T cell receptor (beta chain) described here comes from a study of blood T cell repertoires in COVID-19. Generated by immunoSEQ multiplex PCR, the TCRdb table keeps only in-frame clones and is missing some. The sample lists a few hundred thousand clones, roughly 87% seen once, with about 4.8% in the top ten. Participant reports of clinical history set cohort assignment. Trimming took off 3 bases at V and 5 bases at J, with 13 bases between the two ends. Germline CDR1 and CDR2: SGHDN and FVKESK. The CDR3 has 14 amino acids. This chain uses TRBV14 with TRBJ2-5, with D possibly being TRBD1 (6 bases). This clonotype was sampled from a woman between 45 and 65 years old who had recovered from COVID-19. Material for sequencing was PBMCs or T cells enriched from blood (not recorded which). The DNA for the CDR3 is TGTGCCAGCAGCCATTCAGGGGTTCCGGAGACCCAGTACTTC. It encodes CASSHSGVPETQYF.